This T cell receptor beta chain was documented in a study of blood T cell repertoires in COVID-19. About the study: Material from acute and convalescent COVID-19 was sourced from the United States, Italy and Spain. The analysed material was cDNA or gDNA that came from T cells, B-cell-depleted T cells, or PBMCs.

Germline lookup yields CDR1 KGHSH and CDR2 LQKENI. The V end lost 0 bases, the J end lost 1 base, and 12 bases lay between the germline ends. The CDR3 is 16 amino acids. Per the authors' pipeline: Counts of nucleated cells, estimated from reference gene primer amplification, were obtained. Produced via immunoSEQ multiplex PCR; TCRdb's table is partial and in-frame only. V, J and clone size are those of that table, while D and trimming were read from the DNA. Found here are roughly 140,000 clones, 80% to 90% of them singletons; the top ten hold roughly a tenth. Input material: peripheral blood. The clonotype was recovered from a man aged 55 to 70 with active or convalescent COVID-19. The chain has TRBV18 and TRBJ1-1; D is uncertain. The CDR3 loop is CASSPPVRRANTEAFF. CDR3 DNA: TGTGCCAGCTCACCACCGGTTAGGAGGGCGAACACTGAAGCTTTCTTT.